This T cell receptor (beta chain) was identified in a study of early stage breast cancer tumors. At the level of the study: Of 15 to 20 invasive breast tumors, more than ten were hormone receptor-positive, HER2-negative. The ER+/PR+/HER2- tumors included 7 to 9 ductal and a few lobular carcinomas.

CDR3 length: 16 amino acids. The germline gives CDR1 LNHDA, CDR2 SQIVND (reference sequence). V lost 2 bases and J 0 bases, leaving 11 bases between the germline ends. Assay: immunoSEQ multiplex PCR; the TCRdb copy retains only in-frame clones and omits some. The sample contains 69,000 or so clones, around 80% of which appear only once. Sequencing was carried out using blood. The origin of this receptor is a person aged 40 to 50 with breast cancer. V is TRBV19 and J is TRBJ1-3, with a possible D match to TRBD1 (6 bases). CDR3 coding DNA: TGTGCCAGTAGTATACCGCCGGACAGCTCTGGAAACACCATATATTTT. It translates to CASSIPPDSSGNTIYF.